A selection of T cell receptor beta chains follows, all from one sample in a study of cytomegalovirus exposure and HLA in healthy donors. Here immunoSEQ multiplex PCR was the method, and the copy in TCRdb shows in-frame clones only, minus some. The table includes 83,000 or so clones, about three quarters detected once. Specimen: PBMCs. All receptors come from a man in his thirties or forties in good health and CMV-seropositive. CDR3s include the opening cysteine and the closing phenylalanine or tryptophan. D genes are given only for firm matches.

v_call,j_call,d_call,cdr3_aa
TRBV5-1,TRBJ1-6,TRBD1,CASSWGTADLNSPLHF
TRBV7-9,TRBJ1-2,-,CSSSLTDYGYTF
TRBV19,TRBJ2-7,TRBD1,CASSRDSPGVYEQYF
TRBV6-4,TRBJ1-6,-,CASGIDRQSSYNSPLHF
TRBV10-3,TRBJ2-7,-,CAISEDRQSYEQYF
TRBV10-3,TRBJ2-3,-,CAISDRDFTDTQYF
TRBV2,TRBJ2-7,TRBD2,CASSPWLAGGGVEQYF
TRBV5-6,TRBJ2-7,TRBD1,CASSPMGLPDRGLSKQYF
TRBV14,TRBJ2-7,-,CASSHRHPSYEQYF
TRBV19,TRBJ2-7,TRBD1,CASSIVGTGGDEQYF
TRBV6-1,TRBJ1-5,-,CASSEFPRGFDQPQHF
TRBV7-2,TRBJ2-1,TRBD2,CASSRSSGGFNEQFF
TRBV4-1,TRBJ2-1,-,CASSQEGRGALNEQFF
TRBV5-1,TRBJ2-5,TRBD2,CASSLERLAGGRETQYF
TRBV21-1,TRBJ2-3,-,CASSPEYRDTQYF
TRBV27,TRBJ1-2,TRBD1,CASRGQGYGYTF
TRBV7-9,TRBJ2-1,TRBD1,CSSLGDRGYNEQFF
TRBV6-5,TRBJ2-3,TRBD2,CASSFSRGGTDTQYF
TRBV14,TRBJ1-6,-,CASSQDIRTNSPLHF
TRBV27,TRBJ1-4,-,CASSFSGEKLFF
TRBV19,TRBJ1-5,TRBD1,CASSMQGQGGTHQPQHF
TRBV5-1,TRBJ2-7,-,CASSPLQVTYEQYF
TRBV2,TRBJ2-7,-,CASSEAPRYPYF
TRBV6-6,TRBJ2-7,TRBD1,CASSYPPRQGEYEQYF
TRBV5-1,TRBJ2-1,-,CASSLAAAKSSYNEQFF
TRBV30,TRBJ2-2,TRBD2,CAWQTGTSNTGELFF
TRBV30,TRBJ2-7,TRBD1,CAWSKQGKYYEQYF
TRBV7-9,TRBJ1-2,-,CASGGPEDTFYGYTF
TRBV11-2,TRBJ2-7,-,CASSPWGNEQYF
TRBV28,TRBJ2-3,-,CASSSPLSDTQYF
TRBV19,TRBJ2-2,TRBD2,CASSIGTSGGAWYTGELFF
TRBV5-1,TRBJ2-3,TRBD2,CASSPRGTRATDTQYF
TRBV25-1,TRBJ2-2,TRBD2,CASFGARGGADTGELFF
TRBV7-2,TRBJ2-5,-,CASSISEGGEQYF
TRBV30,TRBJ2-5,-,CAWSVGAQETQYF